This T cell receptor beta chain was captured by sequencing in a study of blood T cell repertoires in COVID-19. Across the whole study: Sites across the United States, Italy and Spain contributed samples from acute and convalescent COVID-19. PBMCs, B-cell-depleted T cells, or T cells provided the cDNA or gDNA that made up the material.

This CDR3 is 11 amino acids long. The V and J ends lost 4 bases and 6 bases respectively, with 9 bases between them. Germline loops: CDR1 GTSNPN, CDR2 SVGIG (reference sequence). As originally analysed: Estimation of nucleated cell counts relied on the amplification of reference gene primers. TCRdb's copy holds only in-frame clones and misses some; the assay was immunoSEQ multiplex PCR. That table supplies the V and J calls and clone size; D and trimming were determined from the DNA. The table includes about half a million clones, approximately 85% detected once. Sequencing input: peripheral blood. The chain recombines TRBV30 with TRBJ1-1; possibly TRBD1 for D (5 bases). This receptor was obtained from a human donor in a cohort sampled during active COVID-19. CDR3: CAWIQGAEAFF. CDR3 in DNA: TGTGCCTGGATTCAGGGCGCTGAAGCTTTCTTT.